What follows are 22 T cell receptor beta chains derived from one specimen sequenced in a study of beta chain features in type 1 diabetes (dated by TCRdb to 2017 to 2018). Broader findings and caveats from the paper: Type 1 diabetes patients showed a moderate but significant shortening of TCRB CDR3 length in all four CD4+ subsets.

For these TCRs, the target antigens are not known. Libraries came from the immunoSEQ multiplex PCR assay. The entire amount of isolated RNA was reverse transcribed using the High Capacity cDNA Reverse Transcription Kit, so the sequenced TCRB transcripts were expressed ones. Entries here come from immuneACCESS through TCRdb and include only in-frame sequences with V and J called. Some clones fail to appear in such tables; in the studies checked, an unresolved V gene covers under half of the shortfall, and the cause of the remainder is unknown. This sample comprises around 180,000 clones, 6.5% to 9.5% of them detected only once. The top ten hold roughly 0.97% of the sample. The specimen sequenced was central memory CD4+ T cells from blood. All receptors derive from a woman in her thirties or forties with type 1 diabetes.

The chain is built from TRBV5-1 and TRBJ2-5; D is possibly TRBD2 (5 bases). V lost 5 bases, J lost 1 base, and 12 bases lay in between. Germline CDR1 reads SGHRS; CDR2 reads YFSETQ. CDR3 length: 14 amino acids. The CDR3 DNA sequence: TGCGCCAGCAGGCCGGGGTCGCTCCAAGAGACCCAGTACTTC. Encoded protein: CASRPGSLQETQYF.

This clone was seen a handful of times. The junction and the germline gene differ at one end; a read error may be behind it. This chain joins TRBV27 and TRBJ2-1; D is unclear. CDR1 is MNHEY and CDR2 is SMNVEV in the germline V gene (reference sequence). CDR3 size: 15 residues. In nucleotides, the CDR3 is TGTGCCAGCCGTTTAGGCGGCAGCTCCTACAATGAGCAGTTCTTC. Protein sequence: CASRLGGSSYNEQFF.

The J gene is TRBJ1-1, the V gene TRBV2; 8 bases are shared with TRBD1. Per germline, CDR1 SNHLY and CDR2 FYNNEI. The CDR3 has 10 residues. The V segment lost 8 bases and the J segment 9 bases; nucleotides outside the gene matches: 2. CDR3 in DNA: TGTGCCAGCTCAGGGGGCAAAGCTTTCTTT. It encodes CASSGGKAFF.

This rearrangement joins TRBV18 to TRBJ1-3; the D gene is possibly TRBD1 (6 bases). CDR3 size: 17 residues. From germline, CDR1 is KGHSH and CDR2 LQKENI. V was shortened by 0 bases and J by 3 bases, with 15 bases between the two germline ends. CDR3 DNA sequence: TGTGCCAGCTCACCACCCCCCACAGGGCTGATTGGAAACACCATATATTTT. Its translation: CASSPPPTGLIGNTIYF.

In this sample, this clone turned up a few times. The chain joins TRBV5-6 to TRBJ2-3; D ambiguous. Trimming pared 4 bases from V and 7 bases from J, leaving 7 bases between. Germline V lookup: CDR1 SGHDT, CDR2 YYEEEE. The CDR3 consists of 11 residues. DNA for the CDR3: TGTGCCAGCAGCGTACTCCATACGCAGTATTTT. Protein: CASSVLHTQYF. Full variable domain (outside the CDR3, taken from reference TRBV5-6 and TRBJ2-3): DAGVTQSPTHLIKTRGQQVTLRCSPKSGHDTVSWYQQALGQGPQFIFQYYEEEERQRGNFPDRFSGHQFPNYSSELNVNALLLGDSALYLCASSVLHTQYFGPGTRLTVL.

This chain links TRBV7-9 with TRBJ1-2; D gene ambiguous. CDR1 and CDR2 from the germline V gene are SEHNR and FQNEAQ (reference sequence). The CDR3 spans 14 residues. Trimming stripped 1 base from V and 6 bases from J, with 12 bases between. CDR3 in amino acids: CASSLEVAAHGYTF. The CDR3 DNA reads TGTGCCAGCAGCTTAGAAGTGGCGGCCCATGGCTACACCTTC. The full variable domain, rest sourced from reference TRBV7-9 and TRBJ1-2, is DTGVSQNPRHKITKRGQNVTFRCDPISEHNRLYWYRQTLGQGPEFLTYFQNEAQLEKSRLLSDRFSAERPKGSFSTLEIQRTEQGDSAMYLCASSLEVAAHGYTFGSGTRLTVV.

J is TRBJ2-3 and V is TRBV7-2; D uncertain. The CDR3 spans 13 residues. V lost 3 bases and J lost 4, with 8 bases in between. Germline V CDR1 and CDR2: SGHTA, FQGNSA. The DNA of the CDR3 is TGTGCCAGCAGCTTGAGCACCTCAGATACGCAGTATTTT. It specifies CASSLSTSDTQYF.

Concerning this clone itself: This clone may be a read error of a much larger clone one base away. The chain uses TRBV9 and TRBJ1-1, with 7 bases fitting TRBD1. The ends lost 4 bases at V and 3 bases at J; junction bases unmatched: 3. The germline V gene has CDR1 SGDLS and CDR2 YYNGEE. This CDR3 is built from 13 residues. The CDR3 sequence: CASSSTGDTEAFF. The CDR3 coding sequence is TGTGCCAGCAGCTCAACAGGGGACACTGAAGCTTTCTTT.

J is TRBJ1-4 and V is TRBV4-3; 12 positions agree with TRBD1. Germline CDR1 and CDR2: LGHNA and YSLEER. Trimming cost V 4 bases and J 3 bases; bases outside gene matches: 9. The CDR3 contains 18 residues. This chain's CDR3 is CASSRSRDRGLSNEKLFF. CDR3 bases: TGCGCCAGCAGCCGATCCCGGGACAGGGGGCTGTCTAATGAAAAACTGTTTTTT.

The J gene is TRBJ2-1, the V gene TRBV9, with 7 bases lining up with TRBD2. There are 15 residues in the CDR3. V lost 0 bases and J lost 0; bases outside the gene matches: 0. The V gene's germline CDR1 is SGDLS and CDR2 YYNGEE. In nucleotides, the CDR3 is TGTGCCAGCAGCGTAGTAGCGGGCTCCTACAATGAGCAGTTCTTC. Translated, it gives CASSVVAGSYNEQFF.

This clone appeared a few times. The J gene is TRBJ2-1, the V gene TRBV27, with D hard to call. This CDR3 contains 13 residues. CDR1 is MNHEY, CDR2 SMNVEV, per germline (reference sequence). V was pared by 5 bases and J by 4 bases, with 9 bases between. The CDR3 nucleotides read TGTGCCAGCAGTCCCAGGCTGTACAATGAGCAGTTCTTC. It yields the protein CASSPRLYNEQFF.

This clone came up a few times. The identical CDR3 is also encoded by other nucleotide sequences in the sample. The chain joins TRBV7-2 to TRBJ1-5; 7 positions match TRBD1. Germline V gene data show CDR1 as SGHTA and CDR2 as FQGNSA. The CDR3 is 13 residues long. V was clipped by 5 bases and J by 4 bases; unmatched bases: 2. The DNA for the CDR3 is TGTGCCAGCAGCGTCAGGGGGAATCAGCCCCAGCATTTT. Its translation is CASSVRGNQPQHF. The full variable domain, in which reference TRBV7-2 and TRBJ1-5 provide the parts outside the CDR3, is GAGVSQSPSNKVTEKGKDVELRCDPISGHTALYWYRQSLGQGLEFLIYFQGNSAPDKSGLPSDRFSAERTGGSVSTLTIQRTQQEDSAVYLCASSVRGNQPQHFGDGTRLSIL.

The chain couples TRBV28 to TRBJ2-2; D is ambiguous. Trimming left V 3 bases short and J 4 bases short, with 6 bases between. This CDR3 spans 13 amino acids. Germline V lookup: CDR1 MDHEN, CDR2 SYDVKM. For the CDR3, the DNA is TGTGCCAGCAGTTTCTCGAGCACCGGGGAGCTGTTTTTT. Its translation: CASSFSSTGELFF.

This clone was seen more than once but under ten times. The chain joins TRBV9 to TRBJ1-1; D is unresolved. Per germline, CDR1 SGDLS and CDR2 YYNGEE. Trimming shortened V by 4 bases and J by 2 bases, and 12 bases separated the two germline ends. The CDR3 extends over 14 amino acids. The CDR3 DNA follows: TGTGCCAGCAGCCTCGGGGTGAGAAACACTGAAGCTTTCTTT. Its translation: CASSLGVRNTEAFF.

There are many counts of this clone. CDR3 DNA: TGCGCCAGCAGCTTGGTCGGCCTGGGGGGCACTGAAGCTTTCTTT. Protein product: CASSLVGLGGTEAFF. The chain has TRBV5-1 and TRBJ1-1, with a possible D match to TRBD1 (5 bases). Trimming stripped 0 bases from V and 4 bases from J, with 13 bases between. This CDR3 spans 15 amino acids. Germline lookup yields CDR1 SGHRS and CDR2 YFSETQ.

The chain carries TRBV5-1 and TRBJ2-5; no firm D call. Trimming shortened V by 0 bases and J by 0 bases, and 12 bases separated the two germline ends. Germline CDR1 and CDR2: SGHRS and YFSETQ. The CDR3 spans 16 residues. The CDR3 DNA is TGCGCCAGCAGCTTGGGAGAGGCGACGAACCAAGAGACCCAGTACTTC. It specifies CASSLGEATNQETQYF.

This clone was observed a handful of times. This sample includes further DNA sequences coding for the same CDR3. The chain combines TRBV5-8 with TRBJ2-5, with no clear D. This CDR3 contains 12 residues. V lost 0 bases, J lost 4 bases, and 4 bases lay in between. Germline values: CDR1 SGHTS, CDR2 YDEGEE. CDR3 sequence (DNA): TGTGCCAGCAGCTTGGCCCGAGAGACCCAGTACTTC. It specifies CASSLARETQYF.

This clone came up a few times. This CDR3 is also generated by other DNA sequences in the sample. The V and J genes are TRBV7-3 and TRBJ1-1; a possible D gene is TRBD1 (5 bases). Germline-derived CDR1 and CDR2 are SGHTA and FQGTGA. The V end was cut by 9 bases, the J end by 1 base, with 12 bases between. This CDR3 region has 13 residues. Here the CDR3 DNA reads TGTGCCAGTTCCAGACAGCCGAACACTGAAGCTTTCTTT. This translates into CASSRQPNTEAFF.

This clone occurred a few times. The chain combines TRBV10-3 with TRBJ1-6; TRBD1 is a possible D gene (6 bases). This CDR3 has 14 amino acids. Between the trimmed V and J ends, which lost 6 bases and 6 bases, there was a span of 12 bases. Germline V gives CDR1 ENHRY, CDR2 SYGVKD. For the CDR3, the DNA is TGTGCCATCAGGAAGGGGGACACTAATTCACCCCTCCACTTT. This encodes CAIRKGDTNSPLHF.

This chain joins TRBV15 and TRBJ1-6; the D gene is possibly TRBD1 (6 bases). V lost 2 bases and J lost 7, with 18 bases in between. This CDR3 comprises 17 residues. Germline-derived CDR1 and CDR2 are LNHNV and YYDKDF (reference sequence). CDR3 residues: CATSRSLTGTGNSPLHF. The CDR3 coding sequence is TGTGCCACCAGCAGAAGTCTTACAGGGACGGGGAATTCACCCCTCCACTTT.

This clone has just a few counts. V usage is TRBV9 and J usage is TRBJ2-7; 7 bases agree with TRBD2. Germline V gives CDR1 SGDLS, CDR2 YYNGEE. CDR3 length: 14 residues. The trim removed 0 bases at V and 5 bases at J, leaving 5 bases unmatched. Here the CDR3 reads CASSVVSGGDEQYF. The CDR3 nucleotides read TGTGCCAGCAGCGTAGTTTCGGGGGGAGACGAGCAGTACTTC. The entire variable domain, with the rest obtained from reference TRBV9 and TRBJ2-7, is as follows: DSGVTQTPKHLITATGQRVTLRCSPRSGDLSVYWYQQSLDQGLQFLIQYYNGEERAKGNILERFSAQQFPDLHSELNLSSLELGDSALYFCASSVVSGGDEQYFGPGTRLTVT.

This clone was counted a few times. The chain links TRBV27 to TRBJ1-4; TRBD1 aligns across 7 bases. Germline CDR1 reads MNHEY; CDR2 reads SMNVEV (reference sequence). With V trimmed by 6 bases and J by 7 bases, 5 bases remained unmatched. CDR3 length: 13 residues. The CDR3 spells CASRRQGSEKLFF. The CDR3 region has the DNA TGTGCCAGCAGACGACAGGGCAGTGAAAAACTGTTTTTT.